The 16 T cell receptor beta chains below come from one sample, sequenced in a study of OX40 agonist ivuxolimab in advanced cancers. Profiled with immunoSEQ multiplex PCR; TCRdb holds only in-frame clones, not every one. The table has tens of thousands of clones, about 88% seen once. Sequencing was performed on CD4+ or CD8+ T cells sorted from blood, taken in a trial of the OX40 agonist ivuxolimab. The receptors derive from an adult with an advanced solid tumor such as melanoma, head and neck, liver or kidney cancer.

The CDR3, as DNA: TGCAGCGTTGCCGGACAGGAAGATCAGCCCCAGCATTTT. As protein: CSVAGQEDQPQHF. The chain is built from TRBV29-1 and TRBJ1-5; TRBD1 aligns across 7 bases. Germline-derived CDR1 and CDR2 are SQVTM and ANQGSEA. CDR3 length equals 13 residues. The J segment lost 5 bases and the V segment lost 4 bases, leaving 5 bases of the junction unmatched.

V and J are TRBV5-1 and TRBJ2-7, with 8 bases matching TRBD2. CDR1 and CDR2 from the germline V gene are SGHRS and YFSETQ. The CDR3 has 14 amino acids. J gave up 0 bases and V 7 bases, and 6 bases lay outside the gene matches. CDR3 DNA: TGCGCCAGCGGGGCGGGGGGTATCTCCTACGAGCAGTACTTC. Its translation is CASGAGGISYEQYF.

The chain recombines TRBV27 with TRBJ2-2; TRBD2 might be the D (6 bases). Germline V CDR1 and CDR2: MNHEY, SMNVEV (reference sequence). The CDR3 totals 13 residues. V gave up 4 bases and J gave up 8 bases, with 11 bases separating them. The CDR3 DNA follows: TGTGCCAGCAGTTGGGCAGGGAGGGGGGAGCTGTTTTTT. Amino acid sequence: CASSWAGRGELFF.

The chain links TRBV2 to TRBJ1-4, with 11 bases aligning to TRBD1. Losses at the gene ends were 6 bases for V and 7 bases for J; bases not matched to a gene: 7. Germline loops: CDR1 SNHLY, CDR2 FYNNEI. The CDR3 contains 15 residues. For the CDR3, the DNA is TGTGCCAGCAGACCCTGGACAGGGGGCACTGAAAAACTGTTTTTT. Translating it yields CASRPWTGGTEKLFF.

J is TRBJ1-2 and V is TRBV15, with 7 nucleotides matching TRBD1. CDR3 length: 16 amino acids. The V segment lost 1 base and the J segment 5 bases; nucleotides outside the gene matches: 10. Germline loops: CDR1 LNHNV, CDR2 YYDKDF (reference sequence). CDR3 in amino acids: CATSRANSGTAYGYTF. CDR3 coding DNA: TGTGCCACCAGCAGAGCCAATTCCGGGACAGCATATGGCTACACCTTC.

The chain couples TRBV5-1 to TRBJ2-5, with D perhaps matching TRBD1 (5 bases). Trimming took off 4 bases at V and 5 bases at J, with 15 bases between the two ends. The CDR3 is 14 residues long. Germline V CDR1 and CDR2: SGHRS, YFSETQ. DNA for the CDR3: TGCGCCAGCAGCCCCACTCAGGGATGGGAGACCCAGTACTTC. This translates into CASSPTQGWETQYF.

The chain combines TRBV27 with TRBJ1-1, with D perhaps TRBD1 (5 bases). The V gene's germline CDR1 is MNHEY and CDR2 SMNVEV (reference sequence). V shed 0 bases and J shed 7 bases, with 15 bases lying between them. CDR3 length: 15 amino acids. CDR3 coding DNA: TGTGCCAGCAGTTTATCGTACAGGCGGCACAATGAAGCTTTCTTT. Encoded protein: CASSLSYRRHNEAFF.

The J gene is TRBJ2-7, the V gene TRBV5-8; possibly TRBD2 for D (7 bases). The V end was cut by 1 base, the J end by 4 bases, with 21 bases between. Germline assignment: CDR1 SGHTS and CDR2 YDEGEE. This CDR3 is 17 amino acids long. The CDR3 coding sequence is TGTGCCAGCAGCTTGCGGCTGGGGGCGGGAGTAAGGTACGAGCAGTACTTC. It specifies CASSLRLGAGVRYEQYF.

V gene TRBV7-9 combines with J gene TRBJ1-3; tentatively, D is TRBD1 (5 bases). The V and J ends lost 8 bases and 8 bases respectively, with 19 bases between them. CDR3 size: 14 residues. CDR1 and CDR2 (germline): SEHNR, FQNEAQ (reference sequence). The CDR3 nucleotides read TGTGCCAGCGATCTTGGGCCCTCGGGGGACACCATATATTTT. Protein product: CASDLGPSGDTIYF.

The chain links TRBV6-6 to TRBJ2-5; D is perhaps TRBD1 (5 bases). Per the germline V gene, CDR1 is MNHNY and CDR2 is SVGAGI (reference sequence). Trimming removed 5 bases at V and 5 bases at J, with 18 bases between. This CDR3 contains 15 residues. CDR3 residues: CASSNDKQGWETQYF. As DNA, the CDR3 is TGTGCCAGCAGTAATGACAAGCAGGGCTGGGAGACCCAGTACTTC.

The CDR3 protein is CSVSITGTGFTEQYF. In nucleotides, the CDR3 is TGCAGCGTTAGTATAACCGGGACAGGGTTTACTGAGCAGTACTTC. The V gene is TRBV29-1, the J gene TRBJ2-7; 9 bases map to TRBD1. Germline V lookup: CDR1 SQVTM, CDR2 ANQGSEA. V lost 5 bases to trimming and J lost 7 bases; unmatched junction nucleotides: 15. The CDR3 loop spans 15 amino acids.

In DNA, the CDR3 is TGTGCCAGTAGTATAGGAGGACAGACTATGAACACTGAAGCTTTCTTT. Protein: CASSIGGQTMNTEAFF. This chain joins TRBV19 and TRBJ1-1; D perhaps matches TRBD1 (6 bases). CDR3 length equals 16 residues. V was trimmed by 1 base and J by 0 bases, leaving 12 bases between them. Germline CDR1 is LNHDA and CDR2 is SQIVND (reference sequence).

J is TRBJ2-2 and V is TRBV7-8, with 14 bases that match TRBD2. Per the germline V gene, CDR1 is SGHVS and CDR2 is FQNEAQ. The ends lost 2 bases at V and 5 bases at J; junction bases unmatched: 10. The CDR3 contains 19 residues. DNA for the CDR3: TGTGCCAGCAGCTTATCGGCGAGACTAGCGGGAGGGGGAACCGGGGAGCTGTTTTTT. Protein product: CASSLSARLAGGGTGELFF.

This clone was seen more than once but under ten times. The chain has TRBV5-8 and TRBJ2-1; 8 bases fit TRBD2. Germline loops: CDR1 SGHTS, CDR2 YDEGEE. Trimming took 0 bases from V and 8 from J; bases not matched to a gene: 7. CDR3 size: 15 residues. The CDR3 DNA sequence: TGTGCCAGCAGCTTGGCGCCCGGGACTAGGGATGAGCAGTTCTTC. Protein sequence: CASSLAPGTRDEQFF.

The CDR3 region has the DNA TGTGCCAGCAGCCAACGCGCGGGCGATGAAAAACTGTTTTTT. Its protein is CASSQRAGDEKLFF. The chain links TRBV7-8 to TRBJ1-4; D is undetermined. The CDR3 runs 14 residues. Germline V gene sequence: CDR1 SGHVS, CDR2 FQNEAQ. V lost 5 bases and J lost 6, with 13 bases in between.

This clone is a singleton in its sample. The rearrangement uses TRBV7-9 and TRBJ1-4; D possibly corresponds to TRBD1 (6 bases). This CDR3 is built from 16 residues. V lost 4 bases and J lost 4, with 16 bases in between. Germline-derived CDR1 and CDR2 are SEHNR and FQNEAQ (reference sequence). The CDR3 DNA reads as TGTGCCAGCAGCTCCCGATCCGGGACAAGTAATGAAAAACTGTTTTTT. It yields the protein CASSSRSGTSNEKLFF.